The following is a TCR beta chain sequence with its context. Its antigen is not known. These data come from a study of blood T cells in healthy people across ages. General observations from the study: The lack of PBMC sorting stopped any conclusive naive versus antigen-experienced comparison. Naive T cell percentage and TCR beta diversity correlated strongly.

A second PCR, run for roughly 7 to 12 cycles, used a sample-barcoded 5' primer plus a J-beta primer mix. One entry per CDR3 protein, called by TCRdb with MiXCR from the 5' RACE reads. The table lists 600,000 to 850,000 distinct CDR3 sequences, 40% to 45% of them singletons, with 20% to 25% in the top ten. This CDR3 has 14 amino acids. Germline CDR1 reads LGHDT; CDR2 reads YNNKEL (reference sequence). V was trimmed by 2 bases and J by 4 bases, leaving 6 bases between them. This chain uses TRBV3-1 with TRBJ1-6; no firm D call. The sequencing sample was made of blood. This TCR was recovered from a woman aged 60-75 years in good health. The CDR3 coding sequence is TGTGCCAGCAGCCAACTTGGGTATAATTCACCCCTCCACTTT. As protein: CASSQLGYNSPLHF.